These 10 T cell receptor beta chains were all obtained from the same sample, sequenced in a study of T cell repertoires in cytomegalovirus infection. TCRdb re-derived calls from the reads in MiXCR, one entry per CDR3 protein. The sample lists around 770,000 distinct CDR3 sequences, about 29% occurring once. No antigen has been assigned to these receptors. The source material was cultured CD8+ T cells from PBMCs, sampled from culture after CMV antigen stimulation. The receptors shown here come from a human donor in good health (CMV status not recorded). Some clones in this sample may be carry-over from other donors' samples.

The chain is built from TRBV5-4 and TRBJ2-1; 8 bases line up with TRBD1. The V segment lost 2 bases and the J segment 9 bases; nucleotides outside the gene matches: 4. Germline V CDR1 and CDR2: SGHNT, YYREEE (reference sequence). This CDR3 has 13 residues. CDR3 DNA: TGTGCCAGCAGCTTTCAGGGGGCCGGTGAGCAGTTCTTC. It yields the protein CASSFQGAGEQFF.

The CDR3 DNA sequence: TGTGCCATCAGTGGATCGCCAGGGGCAATGAACACTGAAGCTTTCTTT. It codes for CAISGSPGAMNTEAFF. This chain joins TRBV10-3 and TRBJ1-1, with D tentatively TRBD1 (6 bases). Germline V lookup: CDR1 ENHRY, CDR2 SYGVKD. V lost 4 bases and J lost 0, with 15 bases in between. This CDR3 comprises 16 residues.

This clonotype was found a few times. This sequence joins TRBV6-2 or TRBV6-3 and TRBJ2-1; D tentatively fits TRBD1 or TRBD2 (5 bases each). V lost 5 bases, J lost 0 bases, and 14 bases lay in between. The CDR3 totals 16 residues. The germline V gene encodes CDR1 MNHEY and CDR2 SVGEGT. CDR3 DNA: TGTGCCAGCAGTCTGGGGGTCGACAGCTCCTACAATGAGCAGTTCTTC. Translated: CASSLGVDSSYNEQFF.

The genes are TRBV5-6 and TRBJ2-3, with 15 bases matching TRBD2. The CDR3 runs to 17 residues. Germline assignment: CDR1 SGHDT and CDR2 YYEEEE. With 4 bases clipped from V and 2 bases from J, the junction kept 5 bases outside the gene matches. CDR3 bases: TGTGCCAGCAGCAAATGGACTAGCGGGGGGGCCACAGATACGCAGTATTTT. Protein product: CASSKWTSGGATDTQYF.

This sequence joins TRBV13 and TRBJ2-7; 8 bases agree with TRBD2. In germline, CDR1 is PRHDT, CDR2 FYEKMQ (reference sequence). With V trimmed by 5 bases and J by 3 bases, 6 bases remained unmatched. This CDR3 contains 14 residues. The DNA of the CDR3 is TGTGCCAGCAGCCCGGGACTAGGCCACTACGAGCAGTACTTC. Protein sequence: CASSPGLGHYEQYF.

This clonotype was found a few times. The V call is TRBV20-1, the J call TRBJ2-7, with D unresolved. V lost 6 bases, J lost 4 bases, and 10 bases lay in between. Germline CDR1 reads DFQATT; CDR2 reads SNEGSKA (reference sequence). CDR3 length equals 11 residues. Here the CDR3 DNA reads TGCAGTGCCCGGATCACTTACGAGCAGTACGTC. The encoded protein is CSARITYEQYV.

Regarding this clonotype: A read error is possible here, since a much larger clone lies one base away. The CDR3 loop is CASIGTGEETQYF. Written as DNA, the CDR3 is TGTGCCAGCATCGGGACAGGGGAAGAGACCCAGTACTTC. V is TRBV27 and J is TRBJ2-5, with 10 bases that match TRBD1. From germline, CDR1 is MNHEY and CDR2 SMNVEV (reference sequence). The CDR3 extends over 13 amino acids. Germline trimming cut 7 bases from V and 3 bases from J; bases unmatched to any gene: 2.

This clonotype was counted once. The J gene is TRBJ1-2, the V gene TRBV27; D is uncertain. Germline V lookup: CDR1 MNHEY, CDR2 SMNVEV (reference sequence). There are 14 residues in the CDR3. The V and J ends lost 2 bases and 0 bases respectively, with 7 bases between them. In DNA form, the CDR3 reads TGTGCCAGCAGTTTAAGGGTCGCTAACTATGGCTACACCTTC. This translates into CASSLRVANYGYTF.

The chain carries TRBV11-2 and TRBJ2-1, with no clear D. There are 13 residues in the CDR3. Germline V gene sequence: CDR1 SGHAT, CDR2 FQNNGV. With 7 bases removed from V and 5 bases from J, the gap between germline ends came to 12 bases. The CDR3 is CASTLWANNEQFF. CDR3 DNA: TGTGCCAGCACCCTTTGGGCGAACAATGAGCAGTTCTTC.

J is TRBJ1-1 and V is TRBV6-5, with 9 positions matching TRBD1. This CDR3 has 18 residues. The trim removed 1 base at V and 3 bases at J, leaving 12 bases unmatched. Germline assignment: CDR1 MNHEY and CDR2 SVGAGI. CDR3 in amino acids: CASSYYPTRDREDTEAFF. In DNA, the CDR3 is TGTGCCAGCAGTTACTACCCAACCAGGGACAGGGAAGACACTGAAGCTTTCTTT.